This TCR beta chain was captured in a study of blood T cell repertoires in COVID-19. Assay: immunoSEQ multiplex PCR; the TCRdb copy retains only in-frame clones and omits some. The data show 130,000 to 150,000 clones, under 90% seen once. The CDR3 extends over 13 amino acids. Germline CDR1 is SGHTA and CDR2 is FQGNSA. Between the trimmed V and J ends, which lost 2 bases and 8 bases, there was a span of 10 bases. This TCR derives from a human donor in a cohort sampled during active COVID-19. V and J are TRBV7-2 and TRBJ2-1; D call uncertain. The sequenced material came from peripheral blood. CDR3 residues: CASSLPVQDEQFF. CDR3 DNA: TGTGCCAGCAGCTTACCCGTGCAGGATGAGCAGTTCTTC.